The 6 T cell receptor beta chains listed next were all sequenced from one sample in a study of response to subunit inactivated influenza vaccine. TCRdb reanalysed the RT-PCR reads using MiXCR and keeps one entry per CDR3 protein. The sample holds 600,000 to 850,000 distinct CDR3 sequences, about 15% seen once. The material was PBMCs from blood, obtained approximately 15 days before vaccination. All receptors come from a man aged 45-60 years who received an inactivated influenza vaccine.

As regards this clonotype: Since a much larger clone is just one base distant, this may be a read error. V is TRBV12-3 or TRBV12-4 and J is TRBJ2-7; 8 bases fit TRBD2. This CDR3 spans 13 amino acids. The CDR3 sequence is CASSTSGTYKQYF. CDR3 nucleotides: TGTGCCAGCAGTACTAGCGGAACCTACAAGCAGTACTTC.

This clonotype was seen more than once but under ten times. The chain joins TRBV18 to TRBJ1-2; possible D gene TRBD1, 5 bases. The CDR3 contains 14 residues. Trimming left V 4 bases short and J 3 bases short, with 12 bases between. Germline V gene sequence: CDR1 KGHSH, CDR2 LQKENI. This CDR3 is CASSLGTSYYGYTF. The CDR3 DNA sequence: TGTGCCAGCTCACTCGGGACCAGCTACTATGGCTACACCTTC.

This rearrangement joins TRBV5-1 to TRBJ2-7, with unresolved D. The CDR3 consists of 17 residues. Germline V gene sequence: CDR1 SGHRS, CDR2 YFSETQ. The ends were cut back, 0 bases at V and 2 bases at J, with 18 bases in the middle. Here the CDR3 DNA reads TGCGCCAGCAGCTTGGTCCCTAGGAGCCGAGACCCCTACGAGCAGTACTTC. Translation gives CASSLVPRSRDPYEQYF.

The chain has TRBV28 and TRBJ1-2; D unclear. This CDR3 spans 15 amino acids. The V gene lost 3 bases and the J gene lost 0 bases, with 11 bases spanning the gap. CDR1 and CDR2 (germline): MDHEN, SYDVKM. CDR3 residues: CASSFPADPNYGYTF. The CDR3 DNA reads TGTGCCAGCAGTTTTCCGGCAGACCCTAACTATGGCTACACCTTC.

V usage is TRBV7-9 and J usage is TRBJ1-1; 12 bases match TRBD1. V shed 5 bases, J shed 4 bases, and the junction held 8 bases outside the gene matches. CDR1 and CDR2 (germline): SEHNR, FQNEAQ (reference sequence). The CDR3 spans 16 residues. This CDR3 reads CASSPGTGGRGTEAFF. Here the CDR3 DNA reads TGTGCCAGCAGCCCCGGGACAGGGGGCCGGGGCACTGAAGCTTTCTTT.

This clonotype has more than one count but fewer than ten. This chain joins TRBV5-1 and TRBJ2-3, with D possibly TRBD2 on 5 matching bases. The CDR3 is 16 residues long. Trimming took off 4 bases at V and 1 base at J, with 16 bases between the two ends. Germline V gene data show CDR1 as SGHRS and CDR2 as YFSETQ. The CDR3 sequence is CASSPLGAERTDTQYF. The CDR3 DNA sequence: TGCGCCAGCAGCCCTCTTGGAGCGGAGCGCACAGATACGCAGTATTTT.